Presented here are 17 T cell receptor beta chains from one specimen sequenced in a study of cytomegalovirus exposure and HLA in healthy donors. PCR used 60 Vbeta primers and 13 Jbeta primers. Sequenced by immunoSEQ multiplex PCR; TCRdb stores in-frame clones only, minus some. The profile shows over 150,000 clones, 79% of them singletons. Sequencing used PBMCs. Every receptor here comes from a man between 35 and 55 years old in good health and CMV-seronegative.

The chain uses TRBV28 and TRBJ1-4, with a tentative D call TRBD1 (5 bases). The germline gives CDR1 MDHEN, CDR2 SYDVKM. Trimming left V 8 bases short and J 3 bases short, with 10 bases between. The CDR3 contains 13 residues. The CDR3 loop is CASSGGSNEKLFF. DNA of the CDR3: TGTGCCAGCTCGGGGGGATCTAATGAAAAACTGTTTTTT.

V and J are TRBV27 and TRBJ1-2; D possibly corresponds to TRBD1 (5 bases). The CDR3 has 14 amino acids. V was shortened by 6 bases and J by 4 bases, with 15 bases between the two germline ends. Germline loops: CDR1 MNHEY, CDR2 SMNVEV (reference sequence). The CDR3 reads CASSRGAFGYGYTF. CDR3 in DNA: TGTGCCAGCAGCCGCGGGGCGTTCGGCTATGGCTACACCTTC.

The rearrangement joins TRBV4-1 to TRBJ2-7; 13 positions match TRBD2. The CDR3 has 15 amino acids. The J segment lost 3 bases and the V segment lost 4 bases, leaving 3 bases of the junction unmatched. Germline V CDR1 and CDR2: MGHRA, YSYEKL. For the CDR3, the DNA is TGCGCCAGCAGCCTCGGGACTAGCGGGATCTACGAGCAGTACTTC. Translated: CASSLGTSGIYEQYF.

This rearrangement joins TRBV5-4 to TRBJ2-3; D is possibly TRBD2 (6 bases). The CDR3 has 14 residues. Trimming shortened V by 0 bases and J by 10 bases, and 15 bases separated the two germline ends. Germline V gene sequence: CDR1 SGHNT, CDR2 YYREEE (reference sequence). CDR3 sequence (DNA): TGTGCCAGCAGCTTGGCCGGGAGTCGGGCTTCGCAGTATTTT. Its protein is CASSLAGSRASQYF.

The V and J genes are TRBV5-1 and TRBJ1-2; 11 bases are a match to TRBD1. In germline, CDR1 is SGHRS, CDR2 YFSETQ. The CDR3 is 16 amino acids. After removal of 3 bases from V and 7 bases from J, the junction contained 11 bases not matched to a gene. The CDR3 sequence is CASSSRDRGGSFGYTF. The CDR3 region has the DNA TGCGCCAGCAGCTCCCGGGACAGGGGGGGCAGTTTTGGCTACACCTTC.

The gene calls are TRBV4-2 and TRBJ2-5; tentatively, D is TRBD2 (5 bases). The J call may be incorrect, as the DNA end agrees better with TRBJ2-7. The germline gives CDR1 LGHNA, CDR2 YNFKEQ. This CDR3 has 14 residues. The CDR3 sequence is CASSRDTSLTEQYF. The CDR3 DNA reads as TGTGCCAGCAGCCGAGATACTAGTCTAACCGAGCAGTACTTC.

This chain uses TRBV6-1 with TRBJ2-2, with D possibly TRBD1 on 5 matching bases. The CDR3 is 15 amino acids. Germline V gives CDR1 MNHNS, CDR2 SASEGT. V lost 1 base, J lost 5 bases, and 11 bases lay in between. The DNA of the CDR3 is TGTGCCAGCAGTGAAGTGGGCAGGGCAACCGGGGAGCTGTTTTTT. The encoded protein is CASSEVGRATGELFF.

V and J are TRBV2 and TRBJ2-5, with 7 nucleotides matching TRBD1. V shed 4 bases, J shed 6 bases, and the junction held 8 bases outside the gene matches. CDR1 and CDR2 (germline): SNHLY, FYNNEI. This CDR3 region has 14 residues. In nucleotides, the CDR3 is TGTGCCAGCAGTGTTCAAGGGGGCGAAAAGACCCAGTACTTC. This encodes CASSVQGGEKTQYF. The full variable domain, its missing parts supplied by reference TRBV2 and TRBJ2-5, is EPEVTQTPSHQVTQMGQEVILRCVPISNHLYFYWYRQILGQKVEFLVSFYNNEISEKSEIFDDQFSVERPDGSNFTLKIRSTKLEDSAMYFCASSVQGGEKTQYFGPGTRLLVL.

A few counts support this clone. The junction differs from germline at one of its ends, possibly a read error. The V and J genes are TRBV7-2 and TRBJ2-6, with a weak D call TRBD1 (6 bases). Germline assignment: CDR1 SGHTA and CDR2 FQGNSA. The CDR3 is made up of 18 amino acids. The CDR3: CASSSYSRGISGANGLTF. Written as DNA, the CDR3 is TGTGCCAGCAGCTCCTACTCCAGGGGAATCTCTGGGGCCAACGGCCTGACTTTC.

This chain uses TRBV9 with TRBJ2-5; a possible D gene is TRBD1 (6 bases). This CDR3 comprises 13 residues. The germline CDR1 and CDR2 sequences are SGDLS and YYNGEE. Trimming shortened V by 1 base and J by 6 bases, and 10 bases separated the two germline ends. The CDR3 DNA sequence: TGTGCCAGCAGCGTAAACAGGGAACAGACCCAGTACTTC. Protein sequence: CASSVNREQTQYF.

As for this clone: One end of the junction varies from germline; a read error may be responsible. The genes are TRBV4-2 and TRBJ2-4, with D possibly matching TRBD1 (7 bases). Per the germline V gene, CDR1 is LGHNA and CDR2 is YNFKEQ. CDR3 length: 16 amino acids. This chain's CDR3 is CASSQFGGTDANSQYF. DNA for the CDR3: TGTGCCAGCAGCCAGTTTGGGGGGACAGATGCAAACAGTCAGTACTTC.

This clone was seen a single time. This chain connects TRBV2 to TRBJ1-1, with D tentatively TRBD1 (6 bases). V was pared by 3 bases and J by 4 bases, with 21 bases between. Germline CDR1 reads SNHLY; CDR2 reads FYNNEI. There are 17 residues in the CDR3. The CDR3: CASSESLGRGGSTEAFF. The DNA for the CDR3 is TGTGCCAGCAGTGAGTCGTTGGGGCGAGGGGGAAGCACTGAAGCTTTCTTT.

This chain uses TRBV5-1 with TRBJ2-3; perhaps TRBD2 as D (6 bases). Trimming cost V 7 bases and J 6 bases, with 12 bases left between them. This CDR3 contains 12 residues. Germline CDR1 reads SGHRS; CDR2 reads YFSETQ. The CDR3 sequence: CASAPGVDTQYF. The CDR3 DNA sequence: TGCGCCAGCGCCCCGGGGGTTGATACGCAGTATTTT.

V gene TRBV14 combines with J gene TRBJ2-7; TRBD2 agrees at 12 bases. Per germline, CDR1 SGHDN and CDR2 FVKESK. The CDR3 extends over 17 amino acids. The V and J ends lost 5 bases and 3 bases, in that order; junction bases with no gene match: 11. The CDR3 loop reads CASSYRSRLAGVYEQYF. As DNA, the CDR3 is TGTGCCAGCAGCTACCGATCAAGACTAGCGGGAGTCTACGAGCAGTACTTC.

This clone was observed a few times. The V and J genes are TRBV2 and TRBJ1-2, with D hard to call. Deletions cut 7 bases from V and 2 bases from J, with 8 bases between. Germline loops: CDR1 SNHLY, CDR2 FYNNEI. The CDR3 consists of 12 residues. In DNA form, the CDR3 reads TGTGCCAGCAAGTACAGAAACTATGGCTACACCTTC. Protein sequence: CASKYRNYGYTF.

The chain links TRBV7-8 to TRBJ2-2; TRBD2 matches at 9 bases. Germline CDR1 is SGHVS and CDR2 is FQNEAQ. The CDR3 length is 16 residues. J lost 1 base, V lost 5 bases, and 5 bases had no gene match. In DNA, the CDR3 is TGTGCCAGCAGCCTGGGACTAGCAGTGAACACCGGGGAGCTGTTTTTT. Translating gives CASSLGLAVNTGELFF.

This sequence joins TRBV18 and TRBJ2-2; tentatively, D is TRBD2 (6 bases). Germline V CDR1 and CDR2: KGHSH, LQKENI. The V and J ends lost 1 base and 1 base respectively, with 13 bases between them. The CDR3 has 17 amino acids. The CDR3 is CASSPLEIAVNTGELFF. The CDR3 DNA reads as TGTGCCAGCTCACCACTTGAAATAGCGGTGAACACCGGGGAGCTGTTTTTT.